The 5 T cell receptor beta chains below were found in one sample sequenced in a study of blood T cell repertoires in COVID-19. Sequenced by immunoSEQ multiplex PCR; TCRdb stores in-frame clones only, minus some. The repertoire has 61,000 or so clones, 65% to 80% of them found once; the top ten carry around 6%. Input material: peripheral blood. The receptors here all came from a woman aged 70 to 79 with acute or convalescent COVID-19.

The CDR3 DNA is TGTGCCAGCAGCCAAGAGGGGACAGGTTTAAATTCACCCCTCCACTTT. Translated, it gives CASSQEGTGLNSPLHF. The chain has TRBV3-1 (or the pseudogene TRBV3-2) and TRBJ1-6, with TRBD1 matching 8 bases. This CDR3 spans 16 amino acids. Trimming removed 0 bases from V and 7 bases from J; junction bases left unmatched: 5. CDR1 LGHDT and CDR2 YNNKEL come from the germline V gene (reference sequence).

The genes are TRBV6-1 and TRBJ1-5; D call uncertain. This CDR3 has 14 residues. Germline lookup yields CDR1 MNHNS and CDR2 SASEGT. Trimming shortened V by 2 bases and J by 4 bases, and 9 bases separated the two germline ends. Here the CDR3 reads CASSESLINQPQHF. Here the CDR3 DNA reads TGTGCCAGCAGTGAATCGCTAATTAATCAGCCCCAGCATTTT.

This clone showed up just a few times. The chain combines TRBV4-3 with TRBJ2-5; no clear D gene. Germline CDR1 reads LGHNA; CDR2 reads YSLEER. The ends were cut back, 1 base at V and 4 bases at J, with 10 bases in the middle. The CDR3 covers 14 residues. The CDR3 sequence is CASSQVGSGETQYF. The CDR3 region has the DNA TGCGCCAGCAGCCAAGTAGGTTCAGGAGAGACCCAGTACTTC.

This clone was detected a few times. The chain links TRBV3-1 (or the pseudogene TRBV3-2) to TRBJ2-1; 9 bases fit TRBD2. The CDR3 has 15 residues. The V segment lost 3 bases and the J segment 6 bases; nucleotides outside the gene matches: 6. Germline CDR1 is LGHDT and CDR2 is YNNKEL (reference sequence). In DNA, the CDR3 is TGTGCCAGCAGCCAGGCAGCTAGCGGGGTCAATGAGCAGTTCTTC. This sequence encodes CASSQAASGVNEQFF.

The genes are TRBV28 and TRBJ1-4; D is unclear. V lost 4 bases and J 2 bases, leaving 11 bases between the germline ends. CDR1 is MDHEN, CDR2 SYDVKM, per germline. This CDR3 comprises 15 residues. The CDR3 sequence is CASSYRQATNEKLFF. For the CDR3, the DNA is TGTGCCAGCAGTTACCGTCAGGCGACTAATGAAAAACTGTTTTTT.